This T cell receptor beta chain was observed in a study of blood T cells in healthy people across ages. This clonotype has just a few counts. The CDR3 has 13 amino acids. Germline loops: CDR1 KGHDR, CDR2 SFDVKD. V lost 4 bases and J lost 6, with 11 bases in between. Sample-barcoded 5' priming and a J-beta primer mix drove a second PCR of about 6 to 12 cycles. MiXCR, applied by TCRdb to the 5' RACE reads, yields one record per CDR3 protein. This repertoire shows hundreds of thousands of distinct CDR3 sequences, roughly 25% found once; its top ten account for 9.4%. Each sample used at least 6 million PBMCs. The same sample was also studied in work on T cells of mothers and their children. That source adds: The second PCR used the M1S primer, and this primer added sample barcodes and 2-4 random nucleotides.

V usage is TRBV24-1 and J usage is TRBJ1-1; D unresolved. This clonotype was sampled from a boy aged 5 to 17 in good health. Sequenced input: blood. CDR3 loop: CATSDGGDPEAFF. In DNA, the CDR3 is TGTGCCACCAGTGACGGCGGGGATCCTGAAGCTTTCTTT.